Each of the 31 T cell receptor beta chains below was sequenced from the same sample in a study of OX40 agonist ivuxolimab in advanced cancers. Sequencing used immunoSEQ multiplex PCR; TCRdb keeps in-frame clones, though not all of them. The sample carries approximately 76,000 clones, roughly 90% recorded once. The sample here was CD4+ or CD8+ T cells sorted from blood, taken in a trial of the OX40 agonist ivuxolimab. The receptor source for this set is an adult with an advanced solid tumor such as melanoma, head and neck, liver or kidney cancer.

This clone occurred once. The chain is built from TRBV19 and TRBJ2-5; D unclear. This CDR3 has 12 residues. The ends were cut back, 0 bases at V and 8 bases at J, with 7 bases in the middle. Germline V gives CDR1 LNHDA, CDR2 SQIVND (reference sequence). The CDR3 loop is CASSIEWATQYF. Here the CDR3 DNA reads TGTGCCAGTAGTATAGAGTGGGCAACCCAGTACTTC.

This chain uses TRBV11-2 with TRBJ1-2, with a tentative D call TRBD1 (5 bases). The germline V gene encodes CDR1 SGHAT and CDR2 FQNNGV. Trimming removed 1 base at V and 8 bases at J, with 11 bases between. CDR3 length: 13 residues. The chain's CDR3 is CASSLGQLYGYTF. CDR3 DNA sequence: TGTGCCAGCAGCTTAGGACAGCTTTACGGCTACACCTTC.

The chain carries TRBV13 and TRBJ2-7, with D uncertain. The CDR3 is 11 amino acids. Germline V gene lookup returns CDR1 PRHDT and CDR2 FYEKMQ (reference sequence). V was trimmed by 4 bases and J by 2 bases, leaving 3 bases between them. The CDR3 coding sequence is TGTGCCAGCAGCTCCGCCTACGAGCAGTACTTC. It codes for CASSSAYEQYF.

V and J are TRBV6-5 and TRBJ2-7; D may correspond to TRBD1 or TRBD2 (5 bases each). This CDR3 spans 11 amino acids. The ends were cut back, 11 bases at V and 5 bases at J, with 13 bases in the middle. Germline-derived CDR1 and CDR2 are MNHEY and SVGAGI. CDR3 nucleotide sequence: TGTGCCTCAGGGAGTTTCGACGAGCAGTACTTC. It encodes CASGSFDEQYF.

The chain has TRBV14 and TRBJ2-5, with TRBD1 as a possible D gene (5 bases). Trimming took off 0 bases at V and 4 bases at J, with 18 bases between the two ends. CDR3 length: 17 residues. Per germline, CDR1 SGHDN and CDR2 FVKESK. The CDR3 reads CASSQDLRQGWGETQYF. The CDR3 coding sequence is TGTGCCAGCAGCCAAGATCTGCGTCAGGGTTGGGGAGAGACCCAGTACTTC. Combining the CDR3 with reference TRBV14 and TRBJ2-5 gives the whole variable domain EAGVTQFPSHSVIEKGQTVTLRCDPISGHDNLYWYRRVMGKEIKFLLHFVKESKQDESGMPNNRFLAERTGGTYSTLKVQPAELEDSGVYFCASSQDLRQGWGETQYFGPGTRLLVL.

CDR3 sequence: CASTPRDRGSGSPLHF. The CDR3 nucleotides read TGTGCCAGTACCCCCCGAGACAGGGGTTCGGGGTCACCCCTCCACTTT. The chain recombines TRBV19 with TRBJ1-6; 8 bases match TRBD1. Germline V gene sequence: CDR1 LNHDA, CDR2 SQIVND (reference sequence). J gave up 10 bases and V 7 bases, and 15 bases lay outside the gene matches. This CDR3 has 16 residues. Complete variable domain (other parts from reference TRBV19 and TRBJ1-6): DGGITQSPKYLFRKEGQNVTLSCEQNLNHDAMYWYRQDPGQGLRLIYYSQIVNDFQKGDIAEGYSVSREKKESFPLTVTSAQKNPTAFYLCASTPRDRGSGSPLHFGNGTRLTVT.

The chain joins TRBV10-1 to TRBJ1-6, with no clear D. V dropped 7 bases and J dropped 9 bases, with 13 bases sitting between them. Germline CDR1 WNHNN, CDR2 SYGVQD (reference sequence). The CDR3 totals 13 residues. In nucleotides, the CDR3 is TGCGCCAGCAATCCGGACCACGGTTCACCCCTCCACTTT. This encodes CASNPDHGSPLHF.

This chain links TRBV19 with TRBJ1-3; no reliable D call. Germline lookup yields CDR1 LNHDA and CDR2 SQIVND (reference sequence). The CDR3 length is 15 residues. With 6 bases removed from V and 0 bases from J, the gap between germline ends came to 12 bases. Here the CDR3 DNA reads TGTGCCAGTAGGATCGGGGTGCCCTCTGGAAACACCATATATTTT. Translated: CASRIGVPSGNTIYF.

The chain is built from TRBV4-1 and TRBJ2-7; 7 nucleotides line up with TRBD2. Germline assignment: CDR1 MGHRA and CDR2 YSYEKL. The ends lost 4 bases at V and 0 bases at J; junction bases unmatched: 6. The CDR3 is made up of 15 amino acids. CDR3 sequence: CASSLLAGVSYEQYF. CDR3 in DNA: TGCGCCAGCAGCCTACTTGCGGGGGTCTCCTACGAGCAGTACTTC.

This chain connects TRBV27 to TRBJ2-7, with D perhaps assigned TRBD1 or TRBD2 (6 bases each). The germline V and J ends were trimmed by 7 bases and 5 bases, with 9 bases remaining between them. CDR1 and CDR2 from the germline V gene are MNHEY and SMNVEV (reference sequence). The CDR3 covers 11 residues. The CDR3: CASTGGHEQYF. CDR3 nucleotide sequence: TGTGCCAGCACTGGGGGGCACGAGCAGTACTTC.

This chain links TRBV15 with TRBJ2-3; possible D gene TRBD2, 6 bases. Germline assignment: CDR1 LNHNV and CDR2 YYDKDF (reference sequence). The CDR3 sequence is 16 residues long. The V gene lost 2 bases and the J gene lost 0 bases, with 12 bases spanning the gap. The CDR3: CATSRPGTGSTDTQYF. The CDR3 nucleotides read TGTGCCACCAGCAGACCTGGGACTGGGAGCACAGATACGCAGTATTTT.

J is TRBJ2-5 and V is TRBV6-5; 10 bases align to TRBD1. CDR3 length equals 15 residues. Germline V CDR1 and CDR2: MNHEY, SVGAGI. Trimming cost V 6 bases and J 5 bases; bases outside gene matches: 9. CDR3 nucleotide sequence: TGTGCCAGCAGCCCAGGGACAGGGGCGATGGAGACCCAGTACTTC. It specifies CASSPGTGAMETQYF.

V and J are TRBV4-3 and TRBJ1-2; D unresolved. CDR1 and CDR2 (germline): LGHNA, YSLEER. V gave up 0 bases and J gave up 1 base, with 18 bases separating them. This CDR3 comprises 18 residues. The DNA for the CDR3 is TGCGCCAGCAGCCAAGATGGTAGGTCGGAGGTCGATAACTATGGCTACACCTTC. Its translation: CASSQDGRSEVDNYGYTF.

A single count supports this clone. CDR3 region: CASSLQGRNTEAFF. Here the CDR3 DNA reads TGTGCCAGCAGCTTGCAGGGCAGGAACACTGAAGCTTTCTTT. The J gene is TRBJ1-1, the V gene TRBV7-6; maybe TRBD1 (5 bases). Trimming removed 3 bases at V and 1 base at J, with 9 bases between. CDR1 is SGHVS, CDR2 FNYEAQ, per germline. This CDR3 comprises 14 residues.

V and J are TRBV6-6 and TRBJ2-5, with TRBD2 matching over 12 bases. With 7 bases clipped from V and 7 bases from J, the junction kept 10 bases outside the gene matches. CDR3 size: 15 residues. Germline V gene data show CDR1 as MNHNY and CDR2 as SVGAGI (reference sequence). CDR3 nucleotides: TGTGCCAGCATAGGGGGACTAGCGGGTGGATGGACCCAGTACTTC. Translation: CASIGGLAGGWTQYF.

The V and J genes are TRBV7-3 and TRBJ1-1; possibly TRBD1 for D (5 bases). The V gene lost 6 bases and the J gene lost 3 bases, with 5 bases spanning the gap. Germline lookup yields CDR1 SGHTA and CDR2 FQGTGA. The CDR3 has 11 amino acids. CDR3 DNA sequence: TGTGCCAGCAGGGGGGACACTGAAGCTTTCTTT. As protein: CASRGDTEAFF.

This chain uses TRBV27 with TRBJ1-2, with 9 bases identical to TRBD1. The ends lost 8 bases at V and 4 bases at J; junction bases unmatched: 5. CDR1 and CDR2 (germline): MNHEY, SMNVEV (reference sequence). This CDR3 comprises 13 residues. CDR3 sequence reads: CASPGDRVYGYTF. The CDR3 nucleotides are TGTGCCAGCCCGGGGGACAGGGTCTATGGCTACACCTTC.

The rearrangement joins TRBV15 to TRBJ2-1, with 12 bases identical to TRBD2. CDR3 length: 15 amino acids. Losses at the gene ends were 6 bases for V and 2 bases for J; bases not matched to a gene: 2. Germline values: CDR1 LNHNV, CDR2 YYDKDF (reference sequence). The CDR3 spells CATRTSGGAYNEQFF. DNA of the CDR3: TGTGCCACCAGGACTAGCGGGGGAGCCTACAATGAGCAGTTCTTC.

CDR3 nucleotides: TGTGCCAGCAGCTTAGGCCTCGGAGAGGCCGACCTCTCCTACGAGCAGTACTTC. Encoded protein: CASSLGLGEADLSYEQYF. The chain combines TRBV7-9 with TRBJ2-7; D gene unclear. V gave up 1 base and J gave up 0 bases, with 19 bases separating them. The CDR3 runs 18 residues. Germline CDR1 reads SEHNR; CDR2 reads FQNEAQ (reference sequence).

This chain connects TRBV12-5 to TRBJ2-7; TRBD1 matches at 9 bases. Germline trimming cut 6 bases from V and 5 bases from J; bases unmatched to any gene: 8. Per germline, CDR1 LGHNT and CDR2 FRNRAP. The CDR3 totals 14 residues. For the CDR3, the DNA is TGTGCTAGTGGCCTTGGGACAGGGCGGGACGAGCAGTACTTC. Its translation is CASGLGTGRDEQYF.

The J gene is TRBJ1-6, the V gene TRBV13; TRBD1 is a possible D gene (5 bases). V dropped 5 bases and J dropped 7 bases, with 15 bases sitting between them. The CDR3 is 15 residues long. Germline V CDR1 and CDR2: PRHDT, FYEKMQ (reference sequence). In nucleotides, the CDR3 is TGTGCCAGCAGCCACGAGGGGCAAGCAAATTCACCCCTCCACTTT. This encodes CASSHEGQANSPLHF.

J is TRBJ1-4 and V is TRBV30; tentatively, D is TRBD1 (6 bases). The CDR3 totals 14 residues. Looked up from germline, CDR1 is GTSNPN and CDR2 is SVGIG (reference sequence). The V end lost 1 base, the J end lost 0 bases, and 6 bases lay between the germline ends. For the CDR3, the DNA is TGTGCCTGGAGTGAGGGGGCAACTAATGAAAAACTGTTTTTT. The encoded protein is CAWSEGATNEKLFF.

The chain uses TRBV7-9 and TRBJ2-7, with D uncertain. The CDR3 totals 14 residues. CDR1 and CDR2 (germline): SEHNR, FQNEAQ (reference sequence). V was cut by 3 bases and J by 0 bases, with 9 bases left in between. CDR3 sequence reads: CASSLDHSSYEQYF. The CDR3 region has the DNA TGTGCCAGCAGCTTGGACCATAGCTCCTACGAGCAGTACTTC.

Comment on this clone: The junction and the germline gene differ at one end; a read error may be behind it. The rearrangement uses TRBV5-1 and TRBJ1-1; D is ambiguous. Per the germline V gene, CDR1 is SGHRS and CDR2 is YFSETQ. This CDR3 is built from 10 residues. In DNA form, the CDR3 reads TGCGCCAGCAGCACCGGACCATTGAGCTTT. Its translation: CASSTGPLSF.

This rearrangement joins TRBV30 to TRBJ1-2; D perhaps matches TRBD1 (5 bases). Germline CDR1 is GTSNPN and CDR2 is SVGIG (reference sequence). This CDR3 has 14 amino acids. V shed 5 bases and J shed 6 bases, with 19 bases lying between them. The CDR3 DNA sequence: TGTGCCTGGGGCCCGGGGGGGGAGTACAATGGCTACACCTTC. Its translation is CAWGPGGEYNGYTF.

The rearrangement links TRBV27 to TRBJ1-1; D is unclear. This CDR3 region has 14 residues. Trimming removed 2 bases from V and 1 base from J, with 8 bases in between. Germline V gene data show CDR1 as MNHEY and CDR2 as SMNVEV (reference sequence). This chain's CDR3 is CASSLNGPNTEAFF. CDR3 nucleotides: TGTGCCAGCAGTTTAAACGGACCGAACACTGAAGCTTTCTTT.

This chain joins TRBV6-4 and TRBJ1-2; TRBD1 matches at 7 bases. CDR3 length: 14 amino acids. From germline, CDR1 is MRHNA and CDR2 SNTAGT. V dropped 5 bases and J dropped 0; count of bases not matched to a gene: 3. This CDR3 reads CASSPGQTNYGYTF. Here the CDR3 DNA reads TGTGCCAGCAGTCCGGGACAGACTAACTATGGCTACACCTTC.

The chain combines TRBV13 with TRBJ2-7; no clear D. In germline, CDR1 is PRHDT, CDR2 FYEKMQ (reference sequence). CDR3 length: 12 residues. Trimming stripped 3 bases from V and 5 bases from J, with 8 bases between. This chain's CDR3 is CASSLRHDEQYF. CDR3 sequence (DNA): TGTGCCAGCAGCTTGAGACACGACGAGCAGTACTTC.

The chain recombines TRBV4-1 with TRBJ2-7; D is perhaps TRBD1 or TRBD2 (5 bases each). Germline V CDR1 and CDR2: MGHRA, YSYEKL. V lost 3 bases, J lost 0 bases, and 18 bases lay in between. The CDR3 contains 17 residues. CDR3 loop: CASSHARDRHPSYEQYF. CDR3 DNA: TGCGCCAGCAGCCACGCCCGGGACCGACACCCCTCCTACGAGCAGTACTTC.

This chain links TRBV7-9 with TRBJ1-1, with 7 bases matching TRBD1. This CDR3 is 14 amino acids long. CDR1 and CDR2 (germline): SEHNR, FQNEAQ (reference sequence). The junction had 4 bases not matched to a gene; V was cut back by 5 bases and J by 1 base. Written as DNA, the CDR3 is TGTGCCAGCAGCCTAAGACAGGGGAACACTGAAGCTTTCTTT. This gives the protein CASSLRQGNTEAFF.

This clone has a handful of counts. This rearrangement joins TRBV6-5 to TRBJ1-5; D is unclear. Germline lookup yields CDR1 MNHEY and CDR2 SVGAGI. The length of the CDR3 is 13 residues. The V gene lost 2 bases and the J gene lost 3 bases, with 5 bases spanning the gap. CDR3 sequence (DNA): TGTGCCAGCAGTTACGAGGTCAATCAGCCCCAGCATTTT. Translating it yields CASSYEVNQPQHF.